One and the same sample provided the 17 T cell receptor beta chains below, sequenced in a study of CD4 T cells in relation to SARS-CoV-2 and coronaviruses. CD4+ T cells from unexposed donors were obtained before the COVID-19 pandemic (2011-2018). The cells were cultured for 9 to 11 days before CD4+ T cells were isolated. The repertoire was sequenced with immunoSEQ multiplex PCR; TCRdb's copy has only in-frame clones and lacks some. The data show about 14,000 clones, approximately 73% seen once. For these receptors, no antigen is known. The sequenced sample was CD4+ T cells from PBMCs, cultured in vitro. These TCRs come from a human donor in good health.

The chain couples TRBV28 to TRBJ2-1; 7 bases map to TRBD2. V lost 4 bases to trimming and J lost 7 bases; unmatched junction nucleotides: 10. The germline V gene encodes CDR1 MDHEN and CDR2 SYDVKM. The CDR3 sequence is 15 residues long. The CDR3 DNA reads TGTGCCAGCAGTTCGCTAGCGGCCCTGGGGAATGAGCAGTTCTTC. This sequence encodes CASSSLAALGNEQFF. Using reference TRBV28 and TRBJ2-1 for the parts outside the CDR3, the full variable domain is DVKVTQSSRYLVKRTGEKVFLECVQDMDHENMFWYRQDPGLGLRLIYFSYDVKMKEKGDIPEGYSVSREKKERFSLILESASTNQTSMYLCASSSLAALGNEQFFGPGTRLTVL.

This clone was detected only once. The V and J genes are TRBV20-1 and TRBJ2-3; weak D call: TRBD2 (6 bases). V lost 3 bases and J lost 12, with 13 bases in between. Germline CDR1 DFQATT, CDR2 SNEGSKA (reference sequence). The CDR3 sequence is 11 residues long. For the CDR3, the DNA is TGCAGTGCTAGTTCGAGCGGGTCCCAGTATTTT. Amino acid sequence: CSASSSGSQYF.

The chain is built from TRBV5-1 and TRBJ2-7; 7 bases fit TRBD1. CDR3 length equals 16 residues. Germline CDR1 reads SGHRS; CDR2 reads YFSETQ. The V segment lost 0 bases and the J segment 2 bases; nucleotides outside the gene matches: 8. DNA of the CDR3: TGCGCCAGCAGCTTGGGAGGGGGCGGTCCTGCCTACGAGCAGTACTTC. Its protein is CASSLGGGGPAYEQYF.

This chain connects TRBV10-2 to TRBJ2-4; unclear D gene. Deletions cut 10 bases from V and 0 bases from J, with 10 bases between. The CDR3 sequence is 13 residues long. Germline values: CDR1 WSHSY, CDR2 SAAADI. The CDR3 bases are TGCGCCACTAAGGAGATAGCCAAAAACATTCAGTACTTC. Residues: CATKEIAKNIQYF.

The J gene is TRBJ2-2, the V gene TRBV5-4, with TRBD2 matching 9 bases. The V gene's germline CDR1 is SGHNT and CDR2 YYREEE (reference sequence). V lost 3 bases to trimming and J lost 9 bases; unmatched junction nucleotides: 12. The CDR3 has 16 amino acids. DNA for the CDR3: TGTGCCAGCAGCTCGCAACGGACTAGCGCTAACAGGGAGCTGTTTTTT. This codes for CASSSQRTSANRELFF.

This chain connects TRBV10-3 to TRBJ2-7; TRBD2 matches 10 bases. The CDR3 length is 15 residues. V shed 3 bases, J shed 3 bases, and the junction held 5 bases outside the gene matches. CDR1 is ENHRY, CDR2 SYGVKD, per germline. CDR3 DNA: TGTGCCATCAGTGAAGGTCTAGCGGGAGACTACGAGCAGTACTTC. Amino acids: CAISEGLAGDYEQYF.

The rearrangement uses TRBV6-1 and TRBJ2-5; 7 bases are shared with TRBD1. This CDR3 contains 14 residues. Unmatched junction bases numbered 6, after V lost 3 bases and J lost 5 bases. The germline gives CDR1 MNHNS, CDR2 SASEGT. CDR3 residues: CASSDRGLFETQYF. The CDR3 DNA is TGTGCCAGCAGTGACAGGGGGTTGTTTGAGACCCAGTACTTC.

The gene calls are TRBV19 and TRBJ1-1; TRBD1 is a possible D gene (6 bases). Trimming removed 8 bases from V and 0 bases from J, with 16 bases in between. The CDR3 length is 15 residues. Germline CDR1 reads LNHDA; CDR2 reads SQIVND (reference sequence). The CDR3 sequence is CASQQGRGLNTEAFF. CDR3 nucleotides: TGTGCCAGTCAACAGGGCAGGGGACTGAACACTGAAGCTTTCTTT.

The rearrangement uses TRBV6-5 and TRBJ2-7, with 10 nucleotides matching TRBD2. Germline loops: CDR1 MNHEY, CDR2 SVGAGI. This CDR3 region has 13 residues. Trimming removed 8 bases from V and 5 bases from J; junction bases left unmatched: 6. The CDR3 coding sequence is TGTGCCAGCTGGGCTAGCGGGAGAAACGAGCAGTACTTC. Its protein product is CASWASGRNEQYF.

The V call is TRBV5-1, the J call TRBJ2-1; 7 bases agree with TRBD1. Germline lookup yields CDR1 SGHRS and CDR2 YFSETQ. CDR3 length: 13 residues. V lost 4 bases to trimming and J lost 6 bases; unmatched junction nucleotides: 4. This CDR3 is CASSIGTANEQFF. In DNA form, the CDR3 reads TGCGCCAGCAGCATAGGGACAGCCAATGAGCAGTTCTTC.

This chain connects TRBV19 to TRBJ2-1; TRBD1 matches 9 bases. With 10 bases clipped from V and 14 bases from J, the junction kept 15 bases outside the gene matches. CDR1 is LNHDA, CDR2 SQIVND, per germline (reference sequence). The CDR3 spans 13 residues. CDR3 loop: CATTDRDRDGKFF. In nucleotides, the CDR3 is TGTGCCACAACCGACCGGGACAGGGACGGGAAGTTCTTC.

This CDR3 is CASSSRGYGYTF. The CDR3 DNA is TGTGCCAGCAGTTCTCGCGGCTATGGCTACACCTTC. The chain links TRBV3-1 (or the pseudogene TRBV3-2) to TRBJ1-2; D not certain. CDR1 is LGHDT, CDR2 YNNKEL, per germline (reference sequence). The CDR3 covers 12 residues. V was shortened by 6 bases and J by 4 bases, with 9 bases between the two germline ends.

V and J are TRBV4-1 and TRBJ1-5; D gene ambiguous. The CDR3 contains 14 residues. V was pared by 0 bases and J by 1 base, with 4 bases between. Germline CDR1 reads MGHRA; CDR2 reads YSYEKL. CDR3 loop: CASSQESSNQPQHF. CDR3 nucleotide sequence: TGCGCCAGCAGCCAAGAATCCAGCAATCAGCCCCAGCATTTT.

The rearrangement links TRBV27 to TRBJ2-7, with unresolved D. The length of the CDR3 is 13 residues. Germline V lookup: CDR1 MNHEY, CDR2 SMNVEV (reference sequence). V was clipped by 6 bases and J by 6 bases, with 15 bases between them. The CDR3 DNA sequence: TGTGCCAGCAGCAATATCGTAGGTACCGAGCAGTACTTC. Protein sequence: CASSNIVGTEQYF.

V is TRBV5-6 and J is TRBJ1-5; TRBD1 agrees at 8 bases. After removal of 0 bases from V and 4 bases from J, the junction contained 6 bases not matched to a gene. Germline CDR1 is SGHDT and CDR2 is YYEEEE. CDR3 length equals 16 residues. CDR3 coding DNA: TGTGCCAGCAGCTTGGCCCGGACAGGGTGGAATCAGCCCCAGCATTTT. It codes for CASSLARTGWNQPQHF.

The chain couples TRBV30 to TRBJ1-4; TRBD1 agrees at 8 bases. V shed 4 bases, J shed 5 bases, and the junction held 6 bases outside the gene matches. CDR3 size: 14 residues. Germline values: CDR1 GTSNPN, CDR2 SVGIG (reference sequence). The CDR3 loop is CAWTRTGRNEKLFF. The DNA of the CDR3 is TGTGCCTGGACTAGGACAGGGCGGAATGAAAAACTGTTTTTT.

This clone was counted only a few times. For the CDR3, the DNA is TGTGCCAGCAGTTACCACGAATACGAGCAGTACTTC. This encodes CASSYHEYEQYF. V usage is TRBV6-2 or TRBV6-3 and J usage is TRBJ2-7, with D hard to call. Trimming took off 2 bases at V and 4 bases at J, with 6 bases between the two ends. Germline V gene data show CDR1 as MNHEY and CDR2 as SVGEGT. This CDR3 region has 12 residues.